This T cell receptor (beta chain) was identified during a study of early T cells in non-severe SARS-CoV-2 infection. Study-wide context: Sequencing of bulk RNA from unsorted whole blood was done, without chain pairing.

This clonotype has a count of ten or more. What it recognizes is unknown. The CDR3 spans 15 residues. CDR1 is DFQATT, CDR2 SNEGSKA, per germline (reference sequence). Trimming removed 2 bases from V and 7 bases from J, with 18 bases in between. Overall study results and limits: Database matching using VDJdb favored anti-spike CD8 responses, with private and CD4 specificities left missing.

Individual cDNA molecules were tagged with unique molecular identifiers. TCRdb re-called the 5' RACE reads with MiXCR, one entry per CDR3 protein. This table holds 30,000 to 40,000 distinct CDR3 sequences, 3.5% to 5% found once. V usage is TRBV20-1 and J usage is TRBJ2-1, with D possibly TRBD2 on 6 matching bases. The sequence derives from an adult who was a healthcare worker with PCR-confirmed SARS-CoV-2 infection or an uninfected control (not recorded which). Sequencing was carried out using whole blood. CDR3 loop: CSARLEAEAGNEQFF. The DNA for the CDR3 is TGCAGTGCTAGATTAGAGGCGGAGGCGGGGAATGAGCAGTTCTTC.